This passage covers 29 T cell receptor beta chains from one sample sequenced in a study of T cell repertoires in cytomegalovirus infection. TCRdb reanalysed the reads using MiXCR and keeps one entry per CDR3 protein. Of approximately 500,000 distinct CDR3 sequences listed, approximately 16% are singletons. Material for sequencing was CD8+ T cells from PBMCs. All receptors derive from a human donor in good health (CMV status not recorded). Some clones in this sample may be carry-over from other donors' samples.

This clonotype has at least ten counts. V and J are TRBV5-6 and TRBJ2-3; no clear D. This CDR3 contains 13 residues. Germline-derived CDR1 and CDR2 are SGHDT and YYEEEE. V was trimmed by 0 bases and J by 6 bases, leaving 8 bases between them. The CDR3 loop reads CASSLVQDDTQYF. The CDR3 bases are TGTGCCAGCAGCTTGGTTCAAGATGATACGCAGTATTTT.

This clonotype showed up many times. This chain uses TRBV7-8 with TRBJ1-2, with D tentatively TRBD1 (5 bases). CDR3 length equals 16 residues. The germline V gene encodes CDR1 SGHVS and CDR2 FQNEAQ. Between the trimmed V and J ends, which lost 2 bases and 8 bases, there was a span of 21 bases. For the CDR3, the DNA is TGTGCCAGCAGCTTAAGAACGGGACTTCCCACGGGCGGCTACACCTTC. Translated, it gives CASSLRTGLPTGGYTF.

V is TRBV6-1 and J is TRBJ1-5; no reliable D call. The germline V gene has CDR1 MNHNS and CDR2 SASEGT. V was shortened by 7 bases and J by 4 bases, with 11 bases between the two germline ends. The CDR3 contains 13 residues. CDR3 sequence: CASTYTGNQPQHF. CDR3 sequence (DNA): TGTGCCAGCACATATACTGGAAATCAGCCCCAGCATTTT.

This clonotype was recorded at least ten times. The V gene is TRBV2, the J gene TRBJ2-3, with TRBD2 matching over 9 bases. CDR1 and CDR2 from the germline V gene are SNHLY and FYNNEI. V shed 7 bases and J 3 bases; nucleotides not matched to a gene: 20. This CDR3 contains 19 residues. The DNA of the CDR3 is TGTGCCAGCATCCCTCGTGACTGGGTAGCGGGAGATCGGACAGATACGCAGTATTTT. Protein: CASIPRDWVAGDRTDTQYF.

This clonotype was counted many times. CDR3 in DNA: TGTGCCAGCACCTTACAGGGGGCGCGCACAGATACGCAGTATTTT. This sequence encodes CASTLQGARTDTQYF. The genes are TRBV6-1 and TRBJ2-3, with 9 bases matching TRBD1. The CDR3 totals 15 residues. The V gene end was trimmed by 7 bases and the J gene end by 1 base; junction bases not matched to a gene: 6. The germline CDR1 and CDR2 sequences are MNHNS and SASEGT.

This clonotype has a count of ten or more. The chain employs TRBV7-9 and TRBJ2-7; 8 nucleotides agree with TRBD1. Losses at the gene ends were 7 bases for V and 1 base for J; bases not matched to a gene: 6. Germline V gene sequence: CDR1 SEHNR, CDR2 FQNEAQ (reference sequence). The CDR3 spans 14 residues. This CDR3 is CASKPGQASYEQYF. CDR3 DNA sequence: TGTGCCAGCAAGCCGGGACAGGCTTCCTACGAGCAGTACTTC.

This clonotype was counted at least ten times. The chain employs TRBV7-3 and TRBJ2-3, with D possibly TRBD2 on 6 matching bases. Trimming took off 3 bases at V and 0 bases at J, with 7 bases between the two ends. The germline gives CDR1 SGHTA, CDR2 FQGTGA. This CDR3 is built from 14 residues. CDR3 DNA sequence: TGTGCCAGCAGCTTTAGCGGCAGCACAGATACGCAGTATTTT. Amino acid sequence: CASSFSGSTDTQYF.

In the case of this clonotype: A clone one base away is much larger, so this may be a read error. The genes are TRBV7-6 and TRBJ2-7; D remains ambiguous. The CDR3 consists of 12 residues. The germline V gene has CDR1 SGHVS and CDR2 FNYEAQ. Written as DNA, the CDR3 is TGTTCCAGCAGCTTAGGGTCCGAGGAGCAGTACTTC. It encodes CSSSLGSEEQYF.

About this clonotype: A read error may explain this, as a much larger clone is one base away. The chain couples TRBV7-9 to TRBJ2-1, with a weak D call TRBD2 (5 bases). V was pared by 0 bases and J by 13 bases, with 13 bases between. This CDR3 has 13 amino acids. The germline CDR1 and CDR2 sequences are SEHNR and FQNEAQ (reference sequence). As DNA, the CDR3 is TGTGCCAGCAGCTTAGCCCAAGCTCGGGGACAGTTCTTC. Encoded protein: CASSLAQARGQFF.

The J gene is TRBJ2-7, the V gene TRBV5-6, with 7 bases identical to TRBD2. Losses at the gene ends were 5 bases for V and 0 bases for J; bases not matched to a gene: 8. The CDR3 extends over 15 amino acids. In germline, CDR1 is SGHDT, CDR2 YYEEEE. Here the CDR3 DNA reads TGTGCCAGCAGGGGTACTAGCGAACACTCCTACGAGCAGTACTTC. It is translated as CASRGTSEHSYEQYF.

The chain carries TRBV27 and TRBJ1-1; the match to TRBD1 covers 7 bases. V trimming: 4 bases; J trimming: 0 bases; junction bases outside the gene matches: 5. Per germline, CDR1 MNHEY and CDR2 SMNVEV (reference sequence). The CDR3 is 15 residues long. The CDR3 sequence: CASSSTGRMNTEAFF. Written as DNA, the CDR3 is TGTGCCAGCAGTTCGACAGGGAGAATGAACACTGAAGCTTTCTTT.

This clonotype was picked up a small number of times. The chain employs TRBV20-1 and TRBJ2-7, with 15 positions matching TRBD2. Germline loops: CDR1 DFQATT, CDR2 SNEGSKA (reference sequence). J was trimmed by 2 bases and V by 1 base; bases with no gene match: 6. This CDR3 comprises 17 residues. In nucleotides, the CDR3 is TGCAGTGCTAGAGGAGGGACTAGCGGGGGGCCAGCCTACGAGCAGTACTTC. Its protein product is CSARGGTSGGPAYEQYF.

The table lists this clonotype with a few counts. This sequence joins TRBV5-1 and TRBJ2-1, with D unclear. CDR1 is SGHRS and CDR2 is YFSETQ in the germline V gene. The CDR3 totals 13 residues. V was shortened by 0 bases and J by 12 bases, with 13 bases between the two germline ends. CDR3 nucleotides: TGCGCCAGCAGCTTGGAGCCTCGAGCCCCGCAGTTCTTC. Translated, it gives CASSLEPRAPQFF.

This clonotype showed up many times. The V gene is TRBV7-6, the J gene TRBJ2-2, with 8 nucleotides matching TRBD2. After removal of 4 bases from V and 5 bases from J, the junction contained 3 bases not matched to a gene. The CDR3 contains 14 residues. Per germline, CDR1 SGHVS and CDR2 FNYEAQ. The CDR3 loop reads CASSSERGTGELFF. CDR3 DNA: TGTGCCAGCAGCTCGGAGCGGGGGACCGGGGAGCTGTTTTTT.

This clonotype appeared a few times. V gene TRBV28 combines with J gene TRBJ2-7; no reliable D call. Looked up from germline, CDR1 is MDHEN and CDR2 is SYDVKM. The CDR3 runs 14 residues. The ends were cut back, 6 bases at V and 6 bases at J, with 18 bases in the middle. The CDR3 is CASRKTGSISEQYF. The CDR3 DNA reads as TGTGCCAGCAGAAAGACCGGGTCAATCTCCGAGCAGTACTTC.

This clonotype was counted once. The rearrangement uses TRBV20-1 and TRBJ2-7, with 9 bases matching TRBD2. The CDR3 contains 16 residues. Germline loops: CDR1 DFQATT, CDR2 SNEGSKA (reference sequence). Trimming took 0 bases from V and 5 from J; bases not matched to a gene: 11. The CDR3: CSARDFSGRITHEQYF. CDR3 nucleotide sequence: TGCAGTGCTAGAGATTTCAGCGGGAGGATAACCCACGAGCAGTACTTC.

Many counts were recorded for this clonotype. The CDR3 DNA reads as TGTGCCAGCAGTTACTCGAAATCCCTAGCGGGTGGGAGGGGGCAGTTCTTC. Encoded protein: CASSYSKSLAGGRGQFF. V and J are TRBV6-5 and TRBJ2-1, with 8 bases fitting TRBD2. J lost 12 bases, V lost 0 bases, and 16 bases had no gene match. Germline V gives CDR1 MNHEY, CDR2 SVGAGI. This CDR3 spans 17 amino acids.

This clonotype was counted at least ten times. CDR3 DNA: TGTGCCACCAAAAAGAGGCTGAACACTGAAGCTTTCTTT. Its translation: CATKKRLNTEAFF. J is TRBJ1-1 and V is TRBV6-2 or TRBV6-3; D gene uncertain. The V gene lost 10 bases and the J gene lost 0 bases, with 12 bases spanning the gap. The CDR3 has 13 residues. Germline CDR1 and CDR2: MNHEY and SVGEGT.

This clonotype occurred many times. The rearrangement links TRBV6-5 to TRBJ2-7; a possible D gene is TRBD1 (5 bases). Germline CDR1 is MNHEY and CDR2 is SVGAGI. V was trimmed by 4 bases and J by 6 bases, leaving 10 bases between them. The CDR3 is 12 residues long. CDR3 nucleotides: TGTGCCAGCAGTTCAAGACAGAGCGAGCAGTACTTC. It codes for CASSSRQSEQYF.

In its sample, this clonotype was seen a few times. The chain carries TRBV30 and TRBJ1-5, with 10 bases aligning to TRBD1. The V segment lost 2 bases and the J segment 2 bases; nucleotides outside the gene matches: 6. The CDR3 covers 16 residues. Germline CDR1 reads GTSNPN; CDR2 reads SVGIG (reference sequence). CDR3: CAWSLDGTGGNQPQHF. Here the CDR3 DNA reads TGTGCCTGGAGTTTAGATGGGACAGGGGGCAATCAGCCCCAGCATTTT.

There are many counts of this clonotype. The rearrangement joins TRBV14 to TRBJ2-7; 12 bases map to TRBD2. This CDR3 has 13 amino acids. Looked up from germline, CDR1 is SGHDN and CDR2 is FVKESK. J gave up 7 bases and V 2 bases, and 0 bases lay outside the gene matches. The CDR3 DNA is TGTGCCAGCAGCCAACTAGCGGGAGGGGAGCAGTACTTC. Translation gives CASSQLAGGEQYF.

V and J are TRBV7-4 and TRBJ1-2; no reliable D call. V was clipped by 5 bases and J by 6 bases, with 7 bases between them. The germline gives CDR1 SGHVT, CDR2 SQSDAQ. The CDR3 has 11 residues. In DNA form, the CDR3 reads TGTGCCAGCAGCATCACGGATGGCTACACCTTC. Translating it yields CASSITDGYTF.

There are many counts of this clonotype. The DNA for the CDR3 is TGTGCCAGCAGCTTAGTTGAGCGGGAGGCCACAGAGGGCACAGATACGCAGTATTTT. Protein: CASSLVEREATEGTDTQYF. The V gene is TRBV7-6, the J gene TRBJ2-3, with TRBD2 identical over 9 bases. The CDR3 is 19 amino acids. Germline values: CDR1 SGHVS, CDR2 FNYEAQ. The V segment lost 1 base and the J segment 1 base; nucleotides outside the gene matches: 12. Based on the CDR3 plus reference TRBV7-6 and TRBJ2-3, the full variable domain is GAGVSQSPRYKVTKRGQDVALRCDPISGHVSLYWYRQALGQGPEFLTYFNYEAQQDKSGLPNDRFSAERPEGSISTLTIQRTEQRDSAMYRCASSLVEREATEGTDTQYFGPGTRLTVL.

This clonotype was observed many times. The junction departs from germline at one end; a sequencing error may be responsible. The chain is built from TRBV4-1 and TRBJ1-5; the D gene is possibly TRBD1 (6 bases). The CDR3 runs to 13 residues. CDR1 is MGHRA, CDR2 YSYEKL, per germline. The CDR3 protein is CASSPGGKQPQHF. The CDR3 DNA sequence: TGCGCCAGCAGCCCTGGGGGCAAGCAGCCCCAGCATTTT.

At least ten counts were recorded for this clonotype. The CDR3 loop reads CASSTLAGGYLETQYF. The DNA of the CDR3 is TGTGCCAGCAGCACACTAGCGGGGGGTTACCTAGAGACCCAGTACTTC. The rearrangement uses TRBV11-2 and TRBJ2-5; 12 nucleotides align to TRBD2. This CDR3 has 16 amino acids. Germline CDR1 is SGHAT and CDR2 is FQNNGV. With V trimmed by 5 bases and J by 4 bases, 8 bases remained unmatched. The full variable domain, completed using reference TRBV11-2 and TRBJ2-5, is EAGVAQSPRYKIIEKRQSVAFWCNPISGHATLYWYQQILGQGPKLLIQFQNNGVVDDSQLPKDRFSAERLKGVDSTLKIQPAKLEDSAVYLCASSTLAGGYLETQYFGPGTRLLVL.

This clonotype occurred many times. The chain combines TRBV7-2 with TRBJ2-1; the match to TRBD2 covers 10 bases. V was pared by 4 bases and J by 12 bases, with 9 bases of the junction left unmatched. The germline CDR1 and CDR2 sequences are SGHTA and FQGNSA. This CDR3 contains 14 residues. CDR3 sequence reads: CASSSPRLAGLQFF. CDR3 coding DNA: TGTGCCAGCAGCTCCCCCAGACTAGCGGGCCTGCAGTTCTTC.

Note on this clonotype: An end of the junction does not agree with germline; a read error may underlie this. The chain uses TRBV7-2 and TRBJ1-1; D gene unclear. The CDR3 runs to 15 residues. Germline lookup yields CDR1 SGHTA and CDR2 FQGNSA. The CDR3 nucleotides are TGTGCCAGAAGCTTAGCCCCGTGGTTTGGCACTGAAGCTTTCTTT. As protein: CARSLAPWFGTEAFF.

This clonotype was found a few times. The chain couples TRBV4-1 to TRBJ2-1, with a tentative D call TRBD2 (6 bases). The CDR3 is made up of 15 amino acids. Trimming left V 1 base short and J 4 bases short, with 11 bases between. Germline-derived CDR1 and CDR2 are MGHRA and YSYEKL. The CDR3 DNA is TGCGCCAGCAGCCAAGTAGGCGGGAAGTACAATGAGCAGTTCTTC. It translates to CASSQVGGKYNEQFF.

This chain uses TRBV10-1 with TRBJ1-1, with a weak D call TRBD1 (6 bases). Per the germline V gene, CDR1 is WNHNN and CDR2 is SYGVQD (reference sequence). This CDR3 is 14 amino acids long. The germline V and J ends were trimmed by 7 bases and 3 bases, with 15 bases remaining between them. CDR3 residues: CASIGAGADTEAFF. The CDR3 DNA sequence: TGCGCCAGCATTGGTGCGGGGGCAGACACTGAAGCTTTCTTT.